Following are 29 T cell receptor beta chains from one sample sequenced in a study of response to subunit inactivated influenza vaccine. One entry per CDR3 protein, called by TCRdb with MiXCR from the RT-PCR reads. Of around 530,000 distinct CDR3 sequences listed, 16% are singletons. Sequenced here: CD4+ T cells sorted from PBMCs, sampled about 23 months after vaccination. The source of these receptors is a man between 50 and 70 years old who received an inactivated influenza vaccine.

This clonotype appeared many times. The chain joins TRBV20-1 to TRBJ2-1; the match to TRBD2 covers 8 bases. CDR1 is DFQATT, CDR2 SNEGSKA, per germline (reference sequence). V lost 1 base, J lost 7 bases, and 9 bases stayed unmatched. The CDR3 has 15 residues. The CDR3 sequence: CSARGGLGNRNEQFF. CDR3 coding DNA: TGCAGTGCTAGAGGGGGACTAGGGAATCGAAATGAGCAGTTCTTC.

The V gene is TRBV20-1, the J gene TRBJ2-3, with 9 positions matching TRBD2. This CDR3 contains 13 residues. The germline V gene has CDR1 DFQATT and CDR2 SNEGSKA (reference sequence). The junction had 1 base not matched to a gene; V was cut back by 6 bases and J by 0 bases. The CDR3 DNA reads as TGCAGTGCCCTAGCGGGGAGCACAGATACGCAGTATTTT. It specifies CSALAGSTDTQYF.

CDR3 protein: CSAMRIISRAKGNTIYF. The DNA of the CDR3 is TGCAGTGCAATGCGTATTATAAGCCGCGCAAAAGGAAACACCATATATTTT. V is TRBV20-1 and J is TRBJ1-3; no definite D call. V shed 6 bases and J shed 4 bases, with 25 bases lying between them. Germline assignment: CDR1 DFQATT and CDR2 SNEGSKA (reference sequence). The CDR3 consists of 17 residues.

Only a few counts were recorded for this clonotype. CDR3 nucleotide sequence: TGTGCCAGCAGTATCACGACTAGTCAGTTGTTTTTT. This sequence encodes CASSITTSQLFF. The chain employs TRBV28 and TRBJ2-2; D perhaps matches TRBD2 (6 bases). The CDR3 sequence is 12 residues long. V lost 5 bases to trimming and J lost 15 bases, with 16 bases between them. The germline V gene has CDR1 MDHEN and CDR2 SYDVKM.

This clonotype showed up just a few times. The chain links TRBV11-3 to TRBJ2-7; no clear D gene. The CDR3 runs 13 residues. Germline V gene sequence: CDR1 SGHNT, CDR2 YENEEA. V lost 2 bases and J lost 6, with 11 bases in between. CDR3 sequence reads: CASSLRPLGEQYF. For the CDR3, the DNA is TGTGCCAGCAGCTTACGCCCCTTGGGCGAGCAGTACTTC.

The chain joins TRBV18 to TRBJ1-5, with 8 nucleotides matching TRBD1. The V segment lost 4 bases and the J segment 4 bases; nucleotides outside the gene matches: 6. Germline CDR1 is KGHSH and CDR2 is LQKENI. The CDR3 has 15 residues. The CDR3, as DNA: TGTGCCAGCTCACAGACAGGGGAGGGAAATCAGCCCCAGCATTTT. Amino acid sequence: CASSQTGEGNQPQHF. Filled out from reference TRBV18 and TRBJ1-5, the complete variable domain reads NAGVMQNPRHLVRRRGQEARLRCSPMKGHSHVYWYRQLPEEGLKFMVYLQKENIIDESGMPKERFSAEFPKEGPSILRIQQVVRGDSAAYFCASSQTGEGNQPQHFGDGTRLSIL.

This clonotype was counted only a few times. V gene TRBV29-1 combines with J gene TRBJ1-1; 7 bases are shared with TRBD1. The CDR3 covers 13 residues. From germline, CDR1 is SQVTM and CDR2 ANQGSEA. Trimming removed 6 bases from V and 2 bases from J; junction bases left unmatched: 6. CDR3 sequence reads: CSVGQAVNTEAFF. As DNA, the CDR3 is TGCAGCGTCGGACAGGCTGTTAACACTGAAGCTTTCTTT.

This clonotype has more than one count but fewer than ten. The J gene is TRBJ2-7, the V gene TRBV4-3; 8 bases agree with TRBD2. The CDR3 has 13 residues. Germline values: CDR1 LGHNA, CDR2 YSLEER. V was clipped by 3 bases and J by 10 bases; unmatched bases: 8. CDR3 in DNA: TGCGCCAGCAGCCAGGGACTAGATTACCCTCAGTACTTC. It is translated as CASSQGLDYPQYF.

This clonotype was detected only once. V gene TRBV19 combines with J gene TRBJ2-2; no definite D call. Trimming removed 5 bases from V and 3 bases from J, with 7 bases in between. The CDR3 totals 13 residues. Germline V CDR1 and CDR2: LNHDA, SQIVND (reference sequence). The CDR3 here is CASSWRDTGELFF. DNA for the CDR3: TGTGCCAGTAGTTGGCGTGACACCGGGGAGCTGTTTTTT.

In its sample, this clonotype was seen a few times. This chain links TRBV20-1 with TRBJ2-3, with D maybe TRBD2 (6 bases). The CDR3 has 13 residues. Germline V gives CDR1 DFQATT, CDR2 SNEGSKA (reference sequence). V lost 5 bases, J lost 7 bases, and 16 bases lay in between. For the CDR3, the DNA is TGCAGTGCTCGGGGGTCTCTGCGACATACGCAGTATTTT. Its translation: CSARGSLRHTQYF.

This clonotype came up many times. The V gene is TRBV12-3 or TRBV12-4, the J gene TRBJ2-1; D possibly corresponds to TRBD2 (6 bases). CDR3 length: 13 residues. Trimming shortened V by 3 bases and J by 8 bases, and 11 bases separated the two germline ends. CDR3 bases: TGTGCCAGCAGTTTTGGGGGGACCGATGAGCAGTTCTTC. It encodes CASSFGGTDEQFF.

The sample holds many counts of this clonotype. The chain recombines TRBV10-3 with TRBJ2-1, with a tentative D call TRBD2 (6 bases). The CDR3 consists of 14 residues. Trimming pared 2 bases from V and 7 bases from J, leaving 12 bases between. Germline loops: CDR1 ENHRY, CDR2 SYGVKD. CDR3 residues: CAISEGTVRNEQFF. The CDR3 DNA reads TGTGCCATCAGTGAGGGGACTGTTAGAAATGAGCAGTTCTTC.

The chain couples TRBV20-1 to TRBJ1-6, with D uncertain. Germline CDR1 and CDR2: DFQATT and SNEGSKA (reference sequence). The CDR3 length is 11 residues. V lost 6 bases to trimming and J lost 11 bases, with 11 bases between them. The chain's CDR3 is CSASDPPPLHF. Here the CDR3 DNA reads TGCAGTGCCTCCGACCCGCCACCCCTCCACTTT.

This clonotype was seen a few times. The chain links TRBV20-1 to TRBJ2-4, with D possibly matching TRBD2 (6 bases). CDR3 length: 15 amino acids. Germline CDR1 reads DFQATT; CDR2 reads SNEGSKA (reference sequence). Trimming took off 6 bases at V and 0 bases at J, with 15 bases between the two ends. The CDR3 region has the DNA TGCAGTGCCAAACCGGGAGACCAAGCCAAAAACATTCAGTACTTC. Translating it yields CSAKPGDQAKNIQYF.

This clonotype has just a few counts. The chain carries TRBV29-1 and TRBJ1-1; D is unclear. CDR1 SQVTM and CDR2 ANQGSEA come from the germline V gene. This CDR3 has 11 amino acids. V lost 5 bases and J lost 8, with 12 bases in between. The CDR3 reads CSVQRVGEAFF. The CDR3 coding sequence is TGCAGCGTTCAGCGGGTAGGGGAAGCTTTCTTT.

In its sample, this clonotype was seen a few times. The rearrangement joins TRBV20-1 to TRBJ2-7, with D perhaps TRBD1 (5 bases). V was pared by 5 bases and J by 5 bases, with 10 bases between. The CDR3 is 11 residues long. Germline V gene lookup returns CDR1 DFQATT and CDR2 SNEGSKA (reference sequence). The CDR3 nucleotides read TGCAGTGCTGTCAGGGTGAACGAGCAGTACTTC. Its protein product is CSAVRVNEQYF.

The rearrangement links TRBV7-3 to TRBJ2-7; the match to TRBD1 covers 8 bases. The germline gives CDR1 SGHTA, CDR2 FQGTGA. The CDR3 length is 13 residues. V trimming: 6 bases; J trimming: 3 bases; junction bases outside the gene matches: 4. The CDR3 nucleotides read TGTGCCAGCAGTGTTGACAGGGGCTACGAGCAGTACTTC. Translation: CASSVDRGYEQYF.

This clonotype occurred many times. The V call is TRBV15, the J call TRBJ2-1; 10 bases fit TRBD2. The CDR3 sequence is 16 residues long. Germline V gives CDR1 LNHNV, CDR2 YYDKDF (reference sequence). V lost 0 bases, J lost 9 bases, and 8 bases stayed unmatched. CDR3 DNA sequence: TGTGCCACCAGCAGAGAAGCGGGGGGGCGGATCAGTGAGCAGTTCTTC. It translates to CATSREAGGRISEQFF.

There are a few counts of this clonotype. The V call is TRBV18, the J call TRBJ2-7, with a tentative D call TRBD2 (6 bases). V shed 3 bases and J shed 6 bases, with 15 bases lying between them. Per germline, CDR1 KGHSH and CDR2 LQKENI. The CDR3 runs to 14 residues. CDR3 nucleotides: TGTGCCAGCTCACCCAAACAGGAGGGTGGCGAGCAGTACTTC. Translating gives CASSPKQEGGEQYF.

This clonotype was observed a few times. V and J are TRBV25-1 and TRBJ2-2, with 12 nucleotides matching TRBD1. V lost 4 bases and J lost 6; bases outside the gene matches: 6. The length of the CDR3 is 16 residues. Germline V gene sequence: CDR1 MGHDK, CDR2 SYGVNS. For the CDR3, the DNA is TGTGCCAGCAGTGGCTGGGACAGGGGGCGCGCCGGGGAGCTGTTTTTT. Protein product: CASSGWDRGRAGELFF.

The rearrangement uses TRBV7-2 and TRBJ2-7; D not certain. The CDR3 extends over 13 amino acids. With 2 bases removed from V and 4 bases from J, the gap between germline ends came to 9 bases. CDR1 SGHTA and CDR2 FQGNSA come from the germline V gene. The CDR3: CASSLPVRYEQYF. As DNA, the CDR3 is TGTGCCAGCAGCTTACCCGTGCGATACGAGCAGTACTTC. Full variable domain (outside the CDR3, taken from reference TRBV7-2 and TRBJ2-7): GAGVSQSPSNKVTEKGKDVELRCDPISGHTALYWYRQSLGQGLEFLIYFQGNSAPDKSGLPSDRFSAERTGGSVSTLTIQRTQQEDSAVYLCASSLPVRYEQYFGPGTRLTVT.

The chain joins TRBV4-1 to TRBJ2-3; a possible D gene is TRBD1 (5 bases). This CDR3 is 18 amino acids long. Trimming cost V 0 bases and J 6 bases, with 22 bases left between them. CDR1 and CDR2 (germline): MGHRA, YSYEKL. This chain's CDR3 is CASSQDPTGPSVDDTQYF. The CDR3 DNA reads TGCGCCAGCAGCCAAGACCCCACAGGCCCATCCGTGGACGATACGCAGTATTTT.

This clonotype was observed a few times. Compared with germline, one end of the junction differs, possibly owing to a read error. The rearrangement links TRBV12-3 or TRBV12-4 to TRBJ1-2; 11 nucleotides align to TRBD1. The length of the CDR3 is 11 residues. CDR3 sequence reads: CASSLGQGAAF. The CDR3, as DNA: TGTGCCAGCAGTCTTGGACAGGGGGCCGCTTTC.

Concerning this clonotype: Sequence at one end of the junction differs from germline and may be a read error. CDR3 in DNA: TGCAGTGCCAGAGGGACGCTCGGGCAGCCCCAGCATTTT. As protein: CSARGTLGQPQHF. This chain joins TRBV20-1 and TRBJ1-5, with D tentatively TRBD1 (5 bases). CDR3 size: 13 residues. Germline V gives CDR1 DFQATT, CDR2 SNEGSKA (reference sequence).

This chain connects TRBV4-1 to TRBJ1-1, with a possible D match to TRBD1 (6 bases). V was clipped by 4 bases and J by 5 bases, with 17 bases between them. Germline CDR1 MGHRA, CDR2 YSYEKL. The CDR3 sequence is 15 residues long. The CDR3 DNA follows: TGCGCCAGCAGCCCGCAGGCGGACAGAGGTACTGAAGCTTTCTTT. This encodes CASSPQADRGTEAFF.

This clonotype has only a few counts. This chain connects TRBV12-3 or TRBV12-4 to TRBJ1-2; TRBD1 might be the D (6 bases). V gave up 6 bases and J gave up 6 bases, with 17 bases separating them. This CDR3 has 14 amino acids. Here the CDR3 DNA reads TGTGCCAGCAGCCACAGGGACAACGGAAATGGCTACACCTTC. It yields the protein CASSHRDNGNGYTF.

This clonotype occurred many times. One junction end disagrees with the germline gene, perhaps due to a read error. The CDR3 here is CASSLGSGGTDTQYF. The CDR3 DNA reads TGTGCCAGCAGCTTGGGTAGCGGGGGCACAGATACGCAGTATTTT. V gene TRBV5-1 combines with J gene TRBJ2-3, with 8 bases matching TRBD2. Germline values: CDR1 SGHRS, CDR2 YFSETQ. This CDR3 spans 15 amino acids.

V usage is TRBV28 and J usage is TRBJ2-7; 7 nucleotides align to TRBD2. The V segment lost 6 bases and the J segment 7 bases; nucleotides outside the gene matches: 15. CDR1 and CDR2 (germline): MDHEN, SYDVKM. This CDR3 has 15 residues. CDR3 residues: CASRGPGDTAGEQYF. The CDR3 coding sequence is TGTGCCAGCAGGGGGCCGGGAGATACAGCGGGGGAGCAGTACTTC.

Concerning this clonotype: A single base separates this from a much larger clone, so it may be a read error. V gene TRBV10-3 combines with J gene TRBJ2-1; the D gene is possibly TRBD2 (5 bases). CDR3 length: 12 amino acids. Germline-derived CDR1 and CDR2 are ENHRY and SYGVKD. CDR3 sequence reads: CAIRRGSNKQFF. The CDR3 nucleotides read TGTGCCATCAGAAGAGGGAGCAATAAGCAGTTCTTC.